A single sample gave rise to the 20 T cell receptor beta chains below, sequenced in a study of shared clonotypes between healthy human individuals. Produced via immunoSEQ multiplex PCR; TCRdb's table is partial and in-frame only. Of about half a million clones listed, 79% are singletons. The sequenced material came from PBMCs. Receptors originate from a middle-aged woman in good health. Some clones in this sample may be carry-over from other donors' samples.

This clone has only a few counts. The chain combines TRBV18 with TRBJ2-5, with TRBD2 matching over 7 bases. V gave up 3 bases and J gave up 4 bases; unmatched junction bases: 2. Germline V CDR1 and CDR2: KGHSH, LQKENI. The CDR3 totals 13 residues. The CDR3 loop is CASSPGGTETQYF. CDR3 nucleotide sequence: TGTGCCAGCTCACCGGGAGGGACAGAGACCCAGTACTTC.

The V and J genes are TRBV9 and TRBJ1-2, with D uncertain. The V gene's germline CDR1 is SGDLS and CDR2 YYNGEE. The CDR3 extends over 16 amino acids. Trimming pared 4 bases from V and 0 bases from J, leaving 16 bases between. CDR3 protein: CASSRPSIVTNYGYTF. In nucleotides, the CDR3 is TGTGCCAGCAGCCGGCCATCTATTGTGACTAACTATGGCTACACCTTC.

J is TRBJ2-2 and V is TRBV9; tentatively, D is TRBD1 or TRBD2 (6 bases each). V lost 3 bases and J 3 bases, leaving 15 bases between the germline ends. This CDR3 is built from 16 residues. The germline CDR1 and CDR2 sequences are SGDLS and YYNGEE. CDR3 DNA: TGTGCCAGCAGCGAGGACGGGGGCGCGGACACCGGGGAGCTGTTTTTT. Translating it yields CASSEDGGADTGELFF.

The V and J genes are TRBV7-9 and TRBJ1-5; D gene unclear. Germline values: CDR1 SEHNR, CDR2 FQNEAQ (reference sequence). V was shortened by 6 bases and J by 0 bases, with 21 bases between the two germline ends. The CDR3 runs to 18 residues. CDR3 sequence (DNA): TGTGCCAGCAGTAGAAACTGGGGTGCTCTCGATAGCAATCAGCCCCAGCATTTT. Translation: CASSRNWGALDSNQPQHF.

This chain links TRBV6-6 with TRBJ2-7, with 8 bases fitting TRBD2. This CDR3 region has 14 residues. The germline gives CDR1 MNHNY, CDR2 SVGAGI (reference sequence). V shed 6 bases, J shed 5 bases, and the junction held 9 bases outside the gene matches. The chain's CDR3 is CASRNSGTLDEQYF. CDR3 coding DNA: TGTGCCAGCAGGAATAGCGGGACTTTGGACGAGCAGTACTTC.

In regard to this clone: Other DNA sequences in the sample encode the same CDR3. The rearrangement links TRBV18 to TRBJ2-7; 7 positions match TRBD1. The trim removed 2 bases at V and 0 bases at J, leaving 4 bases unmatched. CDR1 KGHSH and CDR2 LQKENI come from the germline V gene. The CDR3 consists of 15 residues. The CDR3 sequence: CASSPSGTASYEQYF. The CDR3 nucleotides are TGTGCCAGCTCACCATCCGGGACAGCCTCCTACGAGCAGTACTTC.

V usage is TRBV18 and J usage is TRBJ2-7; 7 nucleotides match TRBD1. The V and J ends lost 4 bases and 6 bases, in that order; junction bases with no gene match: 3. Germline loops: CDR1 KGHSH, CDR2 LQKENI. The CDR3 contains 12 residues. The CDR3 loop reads CASSQQGSEQYF. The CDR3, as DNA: TGTGCCAGCTCACAACAGGGGAGCGAGCAGTACTTC.

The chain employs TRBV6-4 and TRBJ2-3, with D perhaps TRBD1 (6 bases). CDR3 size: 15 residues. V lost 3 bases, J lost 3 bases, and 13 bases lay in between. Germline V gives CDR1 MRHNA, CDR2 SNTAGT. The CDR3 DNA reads TGTGCCAGCAGTGAGGGGGTGCAGGGGACAGATACGCAGTATTTT. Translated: CASSEGVQGTDTQYF.

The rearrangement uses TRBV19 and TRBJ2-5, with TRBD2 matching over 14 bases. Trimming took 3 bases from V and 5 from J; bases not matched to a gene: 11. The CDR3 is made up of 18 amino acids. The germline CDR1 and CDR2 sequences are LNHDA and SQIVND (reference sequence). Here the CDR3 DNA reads TGTGCCAGTAGTATTAATTCTGGACTAGCGGGAGGACTGGAGACCCAGTACTTC. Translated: CASSINSGLAGGLETQYF. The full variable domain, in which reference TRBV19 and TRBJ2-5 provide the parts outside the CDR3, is DGGITQSPKYLFRKEGQNVTLSCEQNLNHDAMYWYRQDPGQGLRLIYYSQIVNDFQKGDIAEGYSVSREKKESFPLTVTSAQKNPTAFYLCASSINSGLAGGLETQYFGPGTRLLVL.

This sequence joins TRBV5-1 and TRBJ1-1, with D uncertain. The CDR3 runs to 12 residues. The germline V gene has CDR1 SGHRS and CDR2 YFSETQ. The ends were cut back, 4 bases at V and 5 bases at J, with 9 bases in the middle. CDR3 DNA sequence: TGCGCCAGCAGCCCAGGTAGTACTGAAGCTTTCTTT. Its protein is CASSPGSTEAFF.

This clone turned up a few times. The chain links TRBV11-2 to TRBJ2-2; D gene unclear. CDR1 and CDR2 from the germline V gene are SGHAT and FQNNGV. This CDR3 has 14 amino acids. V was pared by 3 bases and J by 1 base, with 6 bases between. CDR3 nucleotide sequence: TGTGCCAGCAGCTTTTCGGGGAACACCGGGGAGCTGTTTTTT. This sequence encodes CASSFSGNTGELFF.

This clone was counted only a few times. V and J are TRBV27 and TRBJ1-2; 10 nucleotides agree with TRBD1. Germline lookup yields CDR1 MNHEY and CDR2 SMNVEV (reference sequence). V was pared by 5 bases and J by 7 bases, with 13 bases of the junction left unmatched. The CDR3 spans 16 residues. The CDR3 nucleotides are TGTGCCAGCAGTGTCCTGGGGGGGACAGGGGACTTTGGCTACACCTTC. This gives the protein CASSVLGGTGDFGYTF.

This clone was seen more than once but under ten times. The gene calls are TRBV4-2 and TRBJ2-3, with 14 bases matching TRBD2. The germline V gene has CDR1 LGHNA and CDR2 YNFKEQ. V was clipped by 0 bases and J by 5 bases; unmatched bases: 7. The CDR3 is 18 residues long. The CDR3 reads CASSQEGTSGSAGDTQYF. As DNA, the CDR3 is TGTGCCAGCAGCCAAGAGGGGACTAGCGGGAGTGCGGGAGATACGCAGTATTTT.

The CDR3, as DNA: TGTGCCAGCAGCCATTCGATAACAGGGATGGCTGAAGCTTTCTTT. Translated: CASSHSITGMAEAFF. V usage is TRBV4-2 and J usage is TRBJ1-1, with D possibly matching TRBD1 (6 bases). Trimming left V 3 bases short and J 6 bases short, with 17 bases between. From germline, CDR1 is LGHNA and CDR2 YNFKEQ. The length of the CDR3 is 15 residues.

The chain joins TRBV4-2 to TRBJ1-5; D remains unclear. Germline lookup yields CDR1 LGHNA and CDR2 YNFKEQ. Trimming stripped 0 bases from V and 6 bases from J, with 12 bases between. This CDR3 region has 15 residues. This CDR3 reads CASSQEEGSGQPQHF. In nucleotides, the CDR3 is TGTGCCAGCAGCCAAGAGGAAGGGTCGGGTCAGCCCCAGCATTTT.

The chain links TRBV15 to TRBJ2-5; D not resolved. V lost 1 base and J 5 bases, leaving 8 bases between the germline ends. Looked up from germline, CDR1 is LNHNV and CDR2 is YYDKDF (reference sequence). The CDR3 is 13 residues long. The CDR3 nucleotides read TGTGCCACCAGCAGAGGTATAGGCGAGACCCAGTACTTC. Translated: CATSRGIGETQYF.

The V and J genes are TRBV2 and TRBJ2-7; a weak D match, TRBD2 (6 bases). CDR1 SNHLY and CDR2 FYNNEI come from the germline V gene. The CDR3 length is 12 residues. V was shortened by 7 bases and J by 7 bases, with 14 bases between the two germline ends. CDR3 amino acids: CASNRQTREQYF. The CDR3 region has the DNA TGTGCCAGCAACCGACAGACTAGGGAGCAGTACTTC.

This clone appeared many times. CDR3 bases: TGTGCCAGCAGCTTACGGACTAGCGGGAGCAATGAGCAGTTCTTC. This gives the protein CASSLRTSGSNEQFF. The V and J genes are TRBV11-2 and TRBJ2-1; 13 nucleotides agree with TRBD2. The CDR3 is made up of 15 amino acids. V gave up 2 bases and J gave up 6 bases; unmatched junction bases: 1. Germline V CDR1 and CDR2: SGHAT, FQNNGV.

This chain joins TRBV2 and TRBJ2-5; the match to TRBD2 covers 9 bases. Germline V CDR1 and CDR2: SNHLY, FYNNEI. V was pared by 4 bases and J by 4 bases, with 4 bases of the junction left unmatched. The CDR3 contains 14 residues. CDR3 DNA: TGTGCCAGCAGTGTTGATAGCGGGGGAGAGACCCAGTACTTC. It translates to CASSVDSGGETQYF. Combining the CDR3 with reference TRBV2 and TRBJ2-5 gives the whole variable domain EPEVTQTPSHQVTQMGQEVILRCVPISNHLYFYWYRQILGQKVEFLVSFYNNEISEKSEIFDDQFSVERPDGSNFTLKIRSTKLEDSAMYFCASSVDSGGETQYFGPGTRLLVL.

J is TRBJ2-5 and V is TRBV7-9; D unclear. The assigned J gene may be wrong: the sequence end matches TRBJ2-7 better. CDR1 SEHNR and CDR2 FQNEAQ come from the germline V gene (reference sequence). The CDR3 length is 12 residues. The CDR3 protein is CASSLSSYEQYF. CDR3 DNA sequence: TGTGCCAGCAGCTTATCCTCCTACGAGCAGTACTTC.